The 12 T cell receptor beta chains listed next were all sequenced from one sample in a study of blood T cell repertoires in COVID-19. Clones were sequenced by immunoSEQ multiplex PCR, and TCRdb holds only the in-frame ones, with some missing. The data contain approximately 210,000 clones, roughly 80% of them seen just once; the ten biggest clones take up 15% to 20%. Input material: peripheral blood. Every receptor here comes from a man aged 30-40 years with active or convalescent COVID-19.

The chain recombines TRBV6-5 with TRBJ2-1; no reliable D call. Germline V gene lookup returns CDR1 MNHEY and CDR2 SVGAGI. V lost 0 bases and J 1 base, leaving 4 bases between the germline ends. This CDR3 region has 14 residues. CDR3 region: CASSYSRSYNEQFF. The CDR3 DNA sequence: TGTGCCAGCAGTTACTCTCGTTCCTACAATGAGCAGTTCTTC.

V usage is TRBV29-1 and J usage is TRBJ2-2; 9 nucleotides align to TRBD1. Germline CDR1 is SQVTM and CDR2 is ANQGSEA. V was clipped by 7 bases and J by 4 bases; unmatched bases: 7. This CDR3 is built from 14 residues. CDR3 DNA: TGCAGCGCATTGACAGGGGGGGCCACCGGGGAGCTGTTTTTT. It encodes CSALTGGATGELFF.

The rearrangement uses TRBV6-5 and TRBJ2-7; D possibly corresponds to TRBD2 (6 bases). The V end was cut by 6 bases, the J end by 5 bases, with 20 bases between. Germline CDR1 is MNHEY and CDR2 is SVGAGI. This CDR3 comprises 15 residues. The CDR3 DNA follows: TGTGCCAGCAGCCCGGAGGGCAGGGTGACCCACGAGCAGTACTTC. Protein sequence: CASSPEGRVTHEQYF.

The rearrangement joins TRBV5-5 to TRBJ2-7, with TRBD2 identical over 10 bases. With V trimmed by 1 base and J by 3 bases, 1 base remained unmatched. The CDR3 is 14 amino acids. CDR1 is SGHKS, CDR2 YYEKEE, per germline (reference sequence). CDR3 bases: TGTGCCAGCAGCTTGACTAGCGGGAACTACGAGCAGTACTTC. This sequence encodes CASSLTSGNYEQYF.

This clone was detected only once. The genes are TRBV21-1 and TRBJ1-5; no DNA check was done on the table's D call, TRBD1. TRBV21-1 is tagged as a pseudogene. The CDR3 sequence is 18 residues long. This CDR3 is CASSRGELRRGGNQPQHF. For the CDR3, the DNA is TGTGCCAGCAGCAGAGGGGAACTCCGCAGGGGCGGCAATCAGCCCCAGCATTTT.

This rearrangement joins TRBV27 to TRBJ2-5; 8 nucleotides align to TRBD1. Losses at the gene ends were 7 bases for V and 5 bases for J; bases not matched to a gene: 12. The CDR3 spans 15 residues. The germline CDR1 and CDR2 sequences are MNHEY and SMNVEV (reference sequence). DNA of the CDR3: TGTGCCAGCAAGCAGGCCGGGACAGGTGGGGAGACCCAGTACTTC. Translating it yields CASKQAGTGGETQYF.

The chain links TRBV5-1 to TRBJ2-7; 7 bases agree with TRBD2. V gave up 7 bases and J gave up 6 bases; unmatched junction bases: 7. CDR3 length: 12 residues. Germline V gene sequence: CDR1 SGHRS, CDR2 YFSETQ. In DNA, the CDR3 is TGCGCCAGCCAGCTTGGGGGGGGCGAGCAGTACTTC. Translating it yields CASQLGGGEQYF.

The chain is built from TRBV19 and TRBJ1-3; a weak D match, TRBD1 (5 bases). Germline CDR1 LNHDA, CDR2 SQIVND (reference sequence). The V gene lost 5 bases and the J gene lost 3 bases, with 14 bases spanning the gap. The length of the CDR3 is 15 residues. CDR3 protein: CASSSPPQGGNTIYF. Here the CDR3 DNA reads TGTGCCAGTAGTTCACCCCCCCAGGGTGGAAACACCATATATTTT.

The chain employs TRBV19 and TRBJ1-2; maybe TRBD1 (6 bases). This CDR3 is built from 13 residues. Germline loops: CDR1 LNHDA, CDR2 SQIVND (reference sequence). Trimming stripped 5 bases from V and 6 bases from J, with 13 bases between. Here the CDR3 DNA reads TGTGCCAGTAGTTCACGGACAGTGGATGGCTACACCTTC. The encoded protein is CASSSRTVDGYTF.

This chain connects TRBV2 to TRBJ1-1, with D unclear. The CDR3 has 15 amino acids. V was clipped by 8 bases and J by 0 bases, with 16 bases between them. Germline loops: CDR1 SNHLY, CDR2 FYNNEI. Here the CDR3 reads CASVPPIALNTEAFF. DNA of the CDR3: TGTGCCAGCGTCCCTCCGATAGCATTGAACACTGAAGCTTTCTTT.

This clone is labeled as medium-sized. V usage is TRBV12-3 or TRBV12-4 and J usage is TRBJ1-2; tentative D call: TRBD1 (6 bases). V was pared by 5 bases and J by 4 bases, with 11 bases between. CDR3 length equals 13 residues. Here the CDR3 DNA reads TGTGCCAGCAGTCAGGGGACTAGCTATGGCTACACCTTC. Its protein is CASSQGTSYGYTF.

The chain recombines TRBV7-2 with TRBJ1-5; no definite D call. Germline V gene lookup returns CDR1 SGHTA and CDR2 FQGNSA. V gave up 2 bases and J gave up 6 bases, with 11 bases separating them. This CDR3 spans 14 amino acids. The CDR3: CASSLSESGQPQHF. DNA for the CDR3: TGTGCCAGCAGCTTATCCGAAAGCGGTCAGCCCCAGCATTTT. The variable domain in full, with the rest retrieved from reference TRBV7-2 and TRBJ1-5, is GAGVSQSPSNKVTEKGKDVELRCDPISGHTALYWYRQSLGQGLEFLIYFQGNSAPDKSGLPSDRFSAERTGGSVSTLTIQRTQQEDSAVYLCASSLSESGQPQHFGDGTRLSIL.